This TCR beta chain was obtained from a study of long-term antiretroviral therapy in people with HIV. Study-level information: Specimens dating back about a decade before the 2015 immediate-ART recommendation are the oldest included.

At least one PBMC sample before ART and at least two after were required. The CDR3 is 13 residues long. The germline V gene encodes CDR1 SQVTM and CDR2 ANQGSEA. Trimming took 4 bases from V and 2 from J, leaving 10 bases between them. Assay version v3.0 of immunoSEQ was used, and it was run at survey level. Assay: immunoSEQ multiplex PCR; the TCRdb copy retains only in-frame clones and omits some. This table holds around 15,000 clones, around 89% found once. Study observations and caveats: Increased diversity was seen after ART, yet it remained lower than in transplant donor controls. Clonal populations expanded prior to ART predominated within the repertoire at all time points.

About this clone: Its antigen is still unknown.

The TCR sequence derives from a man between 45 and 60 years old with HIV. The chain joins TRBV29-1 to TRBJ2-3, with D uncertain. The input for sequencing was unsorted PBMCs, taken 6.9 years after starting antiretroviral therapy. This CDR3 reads CSVASSYTDTQYF. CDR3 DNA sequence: TGCAGCGTTGCCAGCTCCTACACAGATACGCAGTATTTT.